The 7 T cell receptor beta chains in this list originate from one sample, sequenced in a study of CD8+CD57+ T cells in acquired aplastic anemia. Genomic DNA acted as the template from which TCR beta VDJ combination and CDR3 sequence profiling were carried out. TCRdb called the reads again in MiXCR, with one record for every CDR3 protein. The repertoire holds hundreds of thousands of distinct CDR3 sequences, with about a third as singletons. Sequencing was done on patients that had shown CD8+CD57+ cell expansion by flow cytometry. Sample: sorted CD4+, CD8+, or CD8+CD57+ T cells (not recorded which) from PBMCs. The receptors come from a human donor with aplastic anemia.

The CDR3 DNA reads TGTGCCAGCAGTTACGATTCGGCGACTGGTAGTCAGCCCCAGCATTTT. It translates to CASSYDSATGSQPQHF. The gene calls are TRBV6-2 or TRBV6-3 and TRBJ1-5; D ambiguous. This CDR3 comprises 16 residues. Trimming shortened V by 2 bases and J by 6 bases, and 17 bases separated the two germline ends. Germline CDR1 and CDR2: MNHEY and SVGEGT.

The rearrangement uses TRBV7-3 and TRBJ2-7; 9 bases match TRBD1. Per the germline V gene, CDR1 is SGHTA and CDR2 is FQGTGA. The V and J ends lost 7 bases and 1 base, in that order; junction bases with no gene match: 8. The length of the CDR3 is 15 residues. CDR3 residues: CASISYGTGSYEQYF. CDR3 DNA: TGTGCCAGCATTAGCTACGGGACAGGGTCCTACGAGCAGTACTTC.

This clonotype was observed a handful of times. This chain connects TRBV5-1 to TRBJ1-2; 10 nucleotides agree with TRBD1. CDR1 and CDR2 (germline): SGHRS, YFSETQ. The CDR3 totals 14 residues. With 4 bases clipped from V and 7 bases from J, the junction kept 7 bases outside the gene matches. The CDR3 sequence: CASSPGTGVFGYTF. The CDR3 nucleotides read TGCGCCAGCAGCCCAGGGACAGGGGTATTTGGCTACACCTTC.

This clonotype showed up many times. V gene TRBV2 combines with J gene TRBJ2-3, with 7 bases aligning to TRBD2. The CDR3 is 13 amino acids. J gave up 5 bases and V 4 bases, and 3 bases lay outside the gene matches. Germline V gene sequence: CDR1 SNHLY, CDR2 FYNNEI. CDR3 protein: CASSGGGEDTQYF. CDR3 nucleotide sequence: TGTGCCAGCAGTGGGGGGGGGGAAGATACGCAGTATTTT.

This chain uses TRBV11-1 with TRBJ2-3; D is possibly TRBD1 (5 bases). This CDR3 has 16 residues. V lost 1 base, J lost 1 base, and 12 bases lay in between. Germline CDR1 and CDR2: SGHAT and FQDESV (reference sequence). CDR3: CASSLGQGVGTDTQYF. The CDR3 nucleotides read TGTGCCAGCAGCTTAGGGCAGGGTGTCGGCACAGATACGCAGTATTTT.

The sample holds a few counts of this clonotype. With a much larger clone just one base away, this may be a read error. This chain joins TRBV2 and TRBJ2-1; possible D gene TRBD1, 6 bases. Germline V gene sequence: CDR1 SNHLY, CDR2 FYNNEI. The CDR3 has 14 residues. Trimming removed 9 bases at V and 7 bases at J, with 19 bases between. The CDR3 protein is CARGGLRPGNEQFF. Here the CDR3 DNA reads TGTGCCAGAGGGGGATTGCGTCCGGGTAATGAGCAGTTCTTC.

J is TRBJ1-6 and V is TRBV7-3; D gene uncertain. The CDR3 length is 13 residues. The germline gives CDR1 SGHTA, CDR2 FQGTGA. V was pared by 4 bases and J by 7 bases, with 8 bases between. The CDR3 bases are TGTGCCAGCAGCTCGAGTAGCAATTCACCCCTCCACTTT. Translation gives CASSSSSNSPLHF.